This TCR beta chain emerged from a study of CD8 T cells in ankylosing spondylitis. Findings of the study overall: In synovial fluid and blood from reactive arthritis, some motif variants were previously reported. A TCR beta motif made of several highly homologous variants seemed typical of ankylosing spondylitis blood.

On this clonotype: Its specificity is not known.

V lost 2 bases to trimming and J lost 3 bases; unmatched junction nucleotides: 6. Germline CDR1 is MNHEY and CDR2 is SMNVEV (reference sequence). CDR3 length: 16 residues. Library preparation for TCR beta used quantitative 5'-RACE with molecular barcodes. TCRdb reprocessed the 5' RACE reads with MiXCR, giving one entry per CDR3 protein. The repertoire consists of around 250,000 distinct CDR3 sequences, with 18% occurring once and the leading ten covering roughly a third. This TCR derives from a male donor with ankylosing spondylitis or in good health (not recorded which). Sequenced input: blood, either unsorted or a sorted T cell fraction (not recorded which). The V gene is TRBV27, the J gene TRBJ1-5; 8 positions agree with TRBD1. The CDR3 is CASSLKSDRVNQPQHF. The CDR3 DNA is TGTGCCAGCAGTTTAAAGTCGGACAGGGTCAATCAGCCCCAGCATTTT.